These 28 T cell receptor beta chains originate from one sample sequenced in a study of Ad26.COV2.S vaccination and SARS-CoV-2 variants. Sequencing was performed with immunoSEQ multiplex PCR; in TCRdb, only in-frame clones are kept and a portion is missing. The sample records about 480,000 clones, 70% to 90% being singletons. Treatment in this sample: roughly 18 received Ad26.COV2.S at low or high dose, single or two shots; 5 received placebo; per-sample allocation not given. Sampling was performed 63 days after the first vaccine or placebo injection. Sequences were derived from peripheral blood, sampled in a trial of Ad26.COV2.S vaccine versus placebo. The origin of the receptors is a person between 18 and 65 years old who received the Ad26.COV2.S COVID-19 vaccine or a placebo.

The V gene is TRBV6-5, the J gene TRBJ2-5; D tentatively reads TRBD1 or TRBD2 (5 bases each). The germline V gene encodes CDR1 MNHEY and CDR2 SVGAGI. Trimming left V 8 bases short and J 3 bases short, with 19 bases between. The CDR3 runs to 15 residues. The CDR3 DNA reads TGTGCCAGCTTCGCGGTTAATGAGGGGAAAGAGACCCAGTACTTC. This gives the protein CASFAVNEGKETQYF.

This clone was counted between two and nine times. This chain joins TRBV7-3 and TRBJ1-2, with D uncertain. This CDR3 contains 11 residues. Germline CDR1 reads SGHTA; CDR2 reads FQGTGA. Trimming took off 7 bases at V and 7 bases at J, with 10 bases between the two ends. DNA for the CDR3: TGTGCCAGCAAAACACTCGGTGGCTACACCTTC. Its protein is CASKTLGGYTF.

The V and J genes are TRBV7-9 and TRBJ1-3; D call uncertain. The CDR3 is made up of 16 amino acids. CDR1 is SEHNR and CDR2 is FQNEAQ in the germline V gene (reference sequence). V shed 1 base and J shed 5 bases, with 15 bases lying between them. CDR3 in amino acids: CASSLDAPVQRNTIYF. In DNA form, the CDR3 reads TGTGCCAGCAGCTTAGATGCCCCCGTCCAAAGAAACACCATATATTTT.

V is TRBV2 and J is TRBJ2-7; 11 bases align to TRBD1. In germline, CDR1 is SNHLY, CDR2 FYNNEI. This CDR3 is built from 15 residues. The V gene end was trimmed by 4 bases and the J gene end by 4 bases; junction bases not matched to a gene: 6. This CDR3 reads CASSAGTGGGYEQYF. The CDR3 DNA reads TGTGCCAGCAGTGCCGGGACAGGGGGAGGGTACGAGCAGTACTTC.

V gene TRBV5-1 combines with J gene TRBJ2-1, with D perhaps matching TRBD1 or TRBD2 (5 bases each). V shed 5 bases and J shed 5 bases, with 14 bases lying between them. CDR1 is SGHRS, CDR2 YFSETQ, per germline. The length of the CDR3 is 14 residues. The CDR3 reads CASRGTNLDNEQFF. CDR3 bases: TGCGCCAGCAGGGGGACCAACTTAGACAATGAGCAGTTCTTC.

This sequence joins TRBV6-5 and TRBJ2-2; 9 bases agree with TRBD1. Germline trimming cut 8 bases from V and 2 bases from J; bases unmatched to any gene: 6. CDR3 size: 15 residues. CDR1 is MNHEY, CDR2 SVGAGI, per germline. This CDR3 reads CASGRDRVNTGELFF. CDR3 nucleotides: TGTGCCAGCGGGCGGGACAGGGTCAACACCGGGGAGCTGTTTTTT.

CDR3 nucleotides: TGTGCCAGCAGCTTATCCAGAGGGACAGCGTATTATGGAAACACCATATATTTT. The encoded protein is CASSLSRGTAYYGNTIYF. This chain links TRBV7-2 with TRBJ1-3; 7 bases align to TRBD1. The CDR3 totals 18 residues. Per the germline V gene, CDR1 is SGHTA and CDR2 is FQGNSA. Losses at the gene ends were 2 bases for V and 3 bases for J; bases not matched to a gene: 13.

The chain's CDR3 is CSANERRGAGFRSNYGYTF. CDR3 coding DNA: TGCAGTGCTAATGAACGTCGGGGCGCGGGATTTCGGTCTAACTATGGCTACACCTTC. The chain has TRBV20-1 and TRBJ1-2; D is possibly TRBD1 (5 bases). The CDR3 has 19 residues. V lost 4 bases, J lost 0 bases, and 27 bases lay in between. CDR1 and CDR2 (germline): DFQATT, SNEGSKA (reference sequence).

The chain employs TRBV5-1 and TRBJ2-5; D is unresolved. V gave up 7 bases and J gave up 4 bases, with 17 bases separating them. Per germline, CDR1 SGHRS and CDR2 YFSETQ. CDR3 length equals 14 residues. The CDR3 DNA is TGCGCCAGCCAAGACAATCACTGGGGAGAGACCCAGTACTTC. Translated: CASQDNHWGETQYF. The full variable domain, its missing parts supplied by reference TRBV5-1 and TRBJ2-5, is KAGVTQTPRYLIKTRGQQVTLSCSPISGHRSVSWYQQTPGQGLQFLFEYFSETQRNKGNFPGRFSGRQFSNSRSEMNVSTLELGDSALYLCASQDNHWGETQYFGPGTRLLVL.

The chain recombines TRBV29-1 with TRBJ1-1; 7 positions match TRBD1. The germline V gene encodes CDR1 SQVTM and CDR2 ANQGSEA. This CDR3 contains 15 residues. The junction had 11 bases not matched to a gene; V was cut back by 4 bases and J by 3 bases. CDR3 nucleotide sequence: TGCAGCGTTGTCCCGACAGGGTCAACGGACACTGAAGCTTTCTTT. Protein product: CSVVPTGSTDTEAFF.

The chain is built from TRBV3-1 (or the pseudogene TRBV3-2) and TRBJ1-3, with unresolved D. The ends were cut back, 4 bases at V and 1 base at J, with 8 bases in the middle. This CDR3 is built from 14 residues. Germline CDR1 is LGHDT and CDR2 is YNNKEL (reference sequence). The CDR3 coding sequence is TGTGCCAGCAGCCCTCGTAGGTCTGGAAACACCATATATTTT. This gives the protein CASSPRRSGNTIYF.

The rearrangement joins TRBV30 to TRBJ1-2, with 8 bases lining up with TRBD1. CDR1 is GTSNPN and CDR2 is SVGIG in the germline V gene (reference sequence). V shed 3 bases, J shed 4 bases, and the junction held 4 bases outside the gene matches. The CDR3 length is 13 residues. The CDR3 region is CAWRQTGGYGYTF. The CDR3, as DNA: TGTGCCTGGAGGCAAACAGGGGGCTATGGCTACACCTTC.

The V call is TRBV4-2, the J call TRBJ1-2; possible D gene TRBD1, 6 bases. Per the germline V gene, CDR1 is LGHNA and CDR2 is YNFKEQ. The germline V and J ends were trimmed by 4 bases and 6 bases, with 15 bases remaining between them. There are 14 residues in the CDR3. Here the CDR3 reads CASSPAQGLHGYTF. The DNA for the CDR3 is TGTGCCAGCAGCCCGGCACAGGGACTCCATGGCTACACCTTC.

The chain employs TRBV29-1 and TRBJ2-5; D gene uncertain. The CDR3 has 12 residues. Trimming took 3 bases from V and 4 from J, leaving 9 bases between them. Looked up from germline, CDR1 is SQVTM and CDR2 is ANQGSEA. Here the CDR3 reads CSVDIGSETQYF. DNA of the CDR3: TGCAGCGTTGATATAGGCTCAGAGACCCAGTACTTC.

With respect to this clone: Other DNA sequences in the sample encode the same CDR3. As DNA, the CDR3 is TGTGCCAGCAGTCCGGGAGGTTACGAGCAGTACTTC. Its translation is CASSPGGYEQYF. The chain joins TRBV7-9 to TRBJ2-7; 7 bases map to TRBD2. Germline CDR1 reads SEHNR; CDR2 reads FQNEAQ (reference sequence). The CDR3 totals 12 residues. The V gene end was trimmed by 6 bases and the J gene end by 4 bases; junction bases not matched to a gene: 3.

The chain combines TRBV6-5 with TRBJ1-6, with D perhaps TRBD1 (6 bases). The length of the CDR3 is 15 residues. CDR1 is MNHEY, CDR2 SVGAGI, per germline. V shed 4 bases and J shed 0 bases, with 7 bases lying between them. CDR3 residues: CASSLDSSYNSPLHF. The CDR3 nucleotides are TGTGCCAGCAGTTTGGACAGCTCCTATAATTCACCCCTCCACTTT.

The genes are TRBV24-1 and TRBJ2-7; 8 bases map to TRBD2. The CDR3 length is 15 residues. In germline, CDR1 is KGHDR, CDR2 SFDVKD. Unmatched junction bases numbered 4, after V lost 3 bases and J lost 1 base. In DNA, the CDR3 is TGTGCCACCAGTGATGGGGGACTAGTTTCCTACGAGCAGTACTTC. Encoded protein: CATSDGGLVSYEQYF.

The chain uses TRBV29-1 and TRBJ1-2; D call uncertain. Germline CDR1 is SQVTM and CDR2 is ANQGSEA. Trimming removed 2 bases from V and 0 bases from J, with 7 bases in between. This CDR3 spans 13 amino acids. CDR3 sequence reads: CSVESGTNYGYTF. The CDR3 region has the DNA TGCAGCGTTGAATCCGGGACTAACTATGGCTACACCTTC.

On this clone itself: It may be a read error: a sequence one base away is much more abundant. The chain carries TRBV28 and TRBJ1-5; unclear D gene. The V gene lost 6 bases and the J gene lost 0 bases, with 6 bases spanning the gap. This CDR3 has 13 amino acids. CDR1 is MDHEN, CDR2 SYDVKM, per germline. The DNA of the CDR3 is TGTGCCAGCAGGGAATATAGCAATCAGCCCCAGCATTTT. As protein: CASREYSNQPQHF. The variable domain in full, completed from reference TRBV28 and TRBJ1-5, reads DVKVTQSSRYLVKRTGEKVFLECVQDMDHENMFWYRQDPGLGLRLIYFSYDVKMKEKGDIPEGYSVSREKKERFSLILESASTNQTSMYLCASREYSNQPQHFGDGTRLSIL.

The J gene is TRBJ2-1, the V gene TRBV10-3, with 10 bases fitting TRBD2. The CDR3 has 14 residues. The germline V gene encodes CDR1 ENHRY and CDR2 SYGVKD. Germline trimming cut 5 bases from V and 8 bases from J; bases unmatched to any gene: 6. DNA of the CDR3: TGTGCCATCAGTCCGGGACTAGCGACAGATGAGCAGTTCTTC. Translated: CAISPGLATDEQFF.

V gene TRBV28 combines with J gene TRBJ1-3; possibly TRBD1 for D (5 bases). Germline V gene data show CDR1 as MDHEN and CDR2 as SYDVKM. The CDR3 sequence is 14 residues long. The V end was cut by 7 bases, the J end by 0 bases, with 10 bases between. For the CDR3, the DNA is TGTGCCAGCAAAGAGGACAACTCTGGAAACACCATATATTTT. Amino acid sequence: CASKEDNSGNTIYF.

This chain uses TRBV6-5 with TRBJ2-2; 8 bases match TRBD1. Trimming took 6 bases from V and 4 from J; bases not matched to a gene: 4. Germline assignment: CDR1 MNHEY and CDR2 SVGAGI. This CDR3 has 14 residues. The CDR3 bases are TGTGCCAGCAGCGTTACAGGGGGCACCGGGGAGCTGTTTTTT. Protein: CASSVTGGTGELFF.

This chain connects TRBV19 to TRBJ2-1; TRBD2 matches at 11 bases. The CDR3 consists of 13 residues. The trim removed 5 bases at V and 15 bases at J, leaving 9 bases unmatched. Germline V gene sequence: CDR1 LNHDA, CDR2 SQIVND (reference sequence). For the CDR3, the DNA is TGTGCCAGTAGTTCCCTAGCGGGAGGTCGGGGGTTCTTC. Its translation: CASSSLAGGRGFF. Variable domain in full (rest from reference TRBV19 and TRBJ2-1): DGGITQSPKYLFRKEGQNVTLSCEQNLNHDAMYWYRQDPGQGLRLIYYSQIVNDFQKGDIAEGYSVSREKKESFPLTVTSAQKNPTAFYLCASSSLAGGRGFFGPGTRLTVL.

The rearrangement uses TRBV6-6 and TRBJ2-1; 11 bases align to TRBD1. J lost 8 bases, V lost 0 bases, and 3 bases had no gene match. Germline V CDR1 and CDR2: MNHNY, SVGAGI (reference sequence). This CDR3 is 15 amino acids long. The CDR3 region has the DNA TGTGCCAGCAGTTACTCCGGGACAGGGGGGCATGAGCAGTTCTTC. This sequence encodes CASSYSGTGGHEQFF.

This clone has only one observation. The chain combines TRBV29-1 with TRBJ2-3, with D maybe TRBD1 (6 bases). The CDR3 is 12 residues long. Germline V gene data show CDR1 as SQVTM and CDR2 as ANQGSEA. The V gene lost 3 bases and the J gene lost 4 bases, with 8 bases spanning the gap. The CDR3 coding sequence is TGCAGCGTTGACAGGGGTTCAGATACGCAGTATTTT. Its translation: CSVDRGSDTQYF.

The V call is TRBV5-1, the J call TRBJ2-2, with 7 bases lining up with TRBD1. The CDR3 extends over 15 amino acids. Looked up from germline, CDR1 is SGHRS and CDR2 is YFSETQ. V lost 7 bases to trimming and J lost 3 bases; unmatched junction nucleotides: 9. The CDR3 sequence: CASAATGADTGELFF. CDR3 nucleotide sequence: TGCGCCAGCGCTGCCACAGGGGCCGACACCGGGGAGCTGTTTTTT.

The chain carries TRBV27 and TRBJ1-2; D ambiguous. Per the germline V gene, CDR1 is MNHEY and CDR2 is SMNVEV (reference sequence). The CDR3 covers 13 residues. V was pared by 2 bases and J by 3 bases, with 7 bases between. The CDR3 bases are TGTGCCAGCAGTTTAACATGGGACTATGGCTACACCTTC. Translated, it gives CASSLTWDYGYTF.

The chain is built from TRBV7-2 and TRBJ2-7; D gene unclear. This CDR3 is 13 amino acids long. V was clipped by 5 bases and J by 6 bases, with 14 bases between them. Germline V gives CDR1 SGHTA, CDR2 FQGNSA. The CDR3 DNA follows: TGTGCCAGCAGCCCCACCGTTGCACGCGAGCAGTACTTC. Residues: CASSPTVAREQYF.